This T cell receptor (beta chain) was recovered during a study of T cell clonotyping in hematopoietic cell transplantation. Study-level results: Cells were unsorted, so CD4 and CD8 contributions were not separated. Higher Inverse Simpson Index values in graft donor and pretransplant recipient predicted broader posttransplant TCR diversity. At the given depth, recipient repertoires were over 95% de novo clonotypes. Pathologically expanded recipient clonotypes increased progressively from day 30 to day 180 as diversity fell.

CDR1 and CDR2 from the germline V gene are SNHLY and FYNNEI. Losses at the gene ends were 6 bases for V and 4 bases for J; bases not matched to a gene: 6. There are 14 residues in the CDR3. As for this clone: Its cognate antigen is unknown.

Libraries were prepared by immunoSEQ multiplex PCR; TCRdb keeps only in-frame clonotypes and omits some of them. Of more than 9,500 clones in the sample, less than 95% were seen once. Sequenced: peripheral blood mononuclear cells. The receptor's source is a woman between 45 and 65 years old in good health. Some clones in this sample may be carry-over from other donors' samples. V and J are TRBV2 and TRBJ1-1; 9 bases fit TRBD1. This chain's CDR3 is CASRGGQGGTEAFF. The DNA of the CDR3 is TGTGCCAGCAGGGGGGGACAGGGCGGCACTGAAGCTTTCTTT.